The source of this TCR beta chain is a study of T cells in Graves' hyperthyroidism and ophthalmopathy (dated by TCRdb to the late 2010s). Regarding the research as a whole: Peripheral blood was sampled at the time of initial diagnosis, prior to any treatment. After sampling, hyperthyroidism patients received methimazole starting at 30 mg daily, and ophthalmopathy patients received high-dose intravenous methylprednisolone. To identify TCR V-J signatures that set the groups apart, the researchers used a discovery cohort of 90 to 100 patients, made up of under 50 with Graves' ophthalmopathy and some 56 with stable Graves' hyperthyroidism. The paper reports TCR Vbeta CDR3 sequencing of some 140 peripheral blood samples: 40 to 45 ophthalmopathy, roughly 74 hyperthyroidism and around 17 progressor patients. Whether ophthalmopathy could be predicted prospectively was tested in an independent validation cohort made up of about 20 hyperthyroidism patients plus 17 patients who later progressed to ophthalmopathy. The 100 discovery patients were divided at random into training and test sets in a 7:3 ratio. In about 6 Graves' hyperthyroidism patients, the study also compared T-cell repertoires from thyroid tissue with T-cell repertoires from blood. The investigation overall reported the following: A 13 V-J signature model separated ophthalmopathy from stable hyperthyroidism, with approximately 87% sensitivity and 81.08% specificity in cross-validation and 80%/75% in testing. Most expanded thyroid clonotypes (frequency above 0.001) were also detected in blood, suggesting blood repertoires may reflect thyroid immune responses. During validation, the model predicted progression to ophthalmopathy a median of around 7 months ahead of onset, with more than 55% sensitivity and around 72% specificity. No statistical method was used to fix the sample size in advance, and group allocation was not hidden from the investigators.

The germline ends are 11 bases apart after V is trimmed by 0 bases and J by 0 bases. Via the germline V gene, CDR1 is SGHVS and CDR2 FQNEAQ. CDR3 length: 16 amino acids, cysteine to phenylalanine. CDR3 DNA is the only sequence kept; it has 48 bases, read in frame from the first base. The TCR beta CDR3 regions were amplified from RNA transcripts. A first-round RT-PCR of the TCR CDR3 used the HTBI primer set with the Qiagen OneStep RT-PCR kit. Libraries were constructed in a second round of multiplex PCR, after which size selection and purification were performed. The libraries were sequenced on an Illumina HiSeq2000 using paired-end 100 bp reads. In the paper's pipeline: SOAPnuke was used to process the raw data, throwing out any read that contained adapters or uncalled bases, had a mean Phred below 15, or lacked an exact constant-primer or identifier match. COPE v1.2.5 was used to merge high-quality paired reads, and clonotypes were defined as unique nucleotide sequences. MiTCR v1.1 was used to align the clonotypes against IMGT TRBV, TRBD and TRBJ reference segments. The analysis included only V-J combinations with a frequency above 0.0001, which together covered roughly 99% of the repertoires. The TCS score was defined as the ratio of F50 (clonal expansion) to E x V (chaos), calculated using BLOSUM62-based TCRdist between CDR3 peptides within each V-J. Welch's t-statistics and random forest reduced 500 to 550 V-J features to roughly 13, which were used in a naive Bayes classifier (R e1071). TCRdb took the public reads, trimmed them with fastp at Q25, ran MiXCR for clone calling and kept in-frame beta chains. Merged by CDR3 protein, the rows form single entries marked with the most common genes and DNA. TCRdb assigned the V and J calls; the authors' analysis was not used. Present in this sample are under 350,000 distinct CDR3 sequences, around 20% of which were seen just once. Of the sample, about 50% falls within the top ten clones.

Stable Graves' hyperthyroidism was defined as no progression to ophthalmopathy during 18 months of follow-up. Hyperthyroidism patients were newly diagnosed, with disease duration under 2 months, and aged 18 to 65 years. The study excluded patients with uncontrolled infections, other autoimmune diseases, pregnancy or lactation. Diagnoses relied on clinical symptoms, serum thyroxine and TRAb, thyroid ultrasound and orbital computed tomography. PBMCs were separated from under 12 ml of fresh peripheral blood using Ficoll-Paque density gradient centrifugation. Total RNA was extracted with Trizol reagent, and quality was checked on an Agilent 2100 Bioanalyzer. Concerning this clonotype: What this receptor recognizes is not known. No base-level quality is on record; no much larger clone is a single base apart.

The clonotype originates from a woman between 45 and 60 years old with Graves' hyperthyroidism. The chain is assembled from TRBV7-8 and TRBJ1-1; TRBD1 is perhaps the D gene, given 5 matching bases. What was sequenced was blood. CDR3 region: CASSLAPQGVNTEAFF. The base sequence is TGTGCCAGCAGCTTAGCCCCCCAGGGCGTGAACACTGAAGCTTTCTTT. The full variable domain, completed from the reference TRBV7-8 and TRBJ1-1 proteins outside the CDR3, reads GAGVSQSPRYKVAKRGQDVALRCDPISGHVSLFWYQQALGQGPEFLTYFQNEAQLDKSGLPSDRFFAERPEGSVSTLKIQRTQQEDSAVYLCASSLAPQGVNTEAFFGQGTRLTVV.